The sequence of this T cell receptor beta chain was determined in a study of blood T cell repertoires in COVID-19. Study context: Collection of acute and convalescent COVID-19 samples took place in the United States, Italy and Spain.

TCRdb's copy holds only in-frame clones and misses some; the assay was immunoSEQ multiplex PCR. The data hold roughly 80,000 clones, with about 85% observed a single time. This CDR3 has 15 residues. Trimming cost V 3 bases and J 8 bases; bases outside gene matches: 7. CDR1 and CDR2 (germline): KGHSH, LQKENI. Only one count was recorded for this clone. The TCR comes from a human donor in a cohort sampled during active COVID-19. The specimen sequenced was peripheral blood. The chain couples TRBV18 to TRBJ1-6, with 7 bases lining up with TRBD1. In nucleotides, the CDR3 is TGTGCCAGCTCACCCGCAACAGGGGTGGATTCACCCCTCCACTTT. Translated: CASSPATGVDSPLHF.